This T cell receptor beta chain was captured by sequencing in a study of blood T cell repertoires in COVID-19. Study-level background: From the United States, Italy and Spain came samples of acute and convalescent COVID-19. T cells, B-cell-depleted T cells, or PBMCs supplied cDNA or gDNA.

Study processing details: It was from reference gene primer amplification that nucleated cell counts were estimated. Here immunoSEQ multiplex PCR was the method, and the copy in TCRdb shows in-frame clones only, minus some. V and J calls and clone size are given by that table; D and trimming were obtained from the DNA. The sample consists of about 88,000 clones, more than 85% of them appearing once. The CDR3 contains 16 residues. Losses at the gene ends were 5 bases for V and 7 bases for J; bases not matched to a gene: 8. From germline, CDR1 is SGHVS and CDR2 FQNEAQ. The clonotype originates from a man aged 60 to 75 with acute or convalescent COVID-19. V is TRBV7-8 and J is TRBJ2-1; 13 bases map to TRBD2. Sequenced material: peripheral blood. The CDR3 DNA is TGTGCCAGCAGCCCGACCGGGACTAGCGGGGCTAATGAGCAGTTCTTC. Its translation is CASSPTGTSGANEQFF.